Listed here is a single T cell receptor (beta chain). Its target is not known. This sample was taken from a study of a mutant IDH1 vaccine in newly diagnosed glioma. Sequencing was performed with immunoSEQ multiplex PCR; in TCRdb, only in-frame clones are kept and a portion is missing. The sample has around 64,000 clones; around 82% are singletons. Time point reported: baseline, week 1 (first vaccination visit). Specified treatment: pre-vaccination baseline after standard-of-care therapy. The CDR3 has 15 residues. CDR1 and CDR2 (germline): MNHNY, SVGAGI (reference sequence). The V segment lost 7 bases and the J segment 2 bases; nucleotides outside the gene matches: 7. Study observations and caveats: Pseudoprogression seemed unlinked to shifts in top peripheral T cell clonotypes.

This specimen was peripheral blood mononuclear cells (PBMCs), taken from a glioma patient treated with radiotherapy, temozolomide or both. This clonotype originated in a woman aged 18-30 years with glioma. Some clones in this sample may be carry-over from other donors' samples. J is TRBJ2-7 and V is TRBV6-6; 11 bases map to TRBD2. CDR3: CASTTGTSGPYEQYF. The CDR3 nucleotides are TGTGCCAGCACCACCGGGACTAGCGGTCCCTACGAGCAGTACTTC.